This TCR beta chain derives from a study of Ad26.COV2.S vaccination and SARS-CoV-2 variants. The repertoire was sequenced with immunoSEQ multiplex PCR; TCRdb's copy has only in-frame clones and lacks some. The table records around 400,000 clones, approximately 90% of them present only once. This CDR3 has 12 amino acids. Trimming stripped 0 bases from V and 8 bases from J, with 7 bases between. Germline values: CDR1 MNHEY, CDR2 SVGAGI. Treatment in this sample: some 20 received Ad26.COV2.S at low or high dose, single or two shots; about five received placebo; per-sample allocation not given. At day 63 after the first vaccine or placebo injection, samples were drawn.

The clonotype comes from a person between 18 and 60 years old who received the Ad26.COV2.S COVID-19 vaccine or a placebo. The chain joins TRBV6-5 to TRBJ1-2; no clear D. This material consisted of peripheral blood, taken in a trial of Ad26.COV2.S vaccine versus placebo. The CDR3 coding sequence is TGTGCCAGCAGTTACTCGGGTAGGGGCTACACCTTC. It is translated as CASSYSGRGYTF.